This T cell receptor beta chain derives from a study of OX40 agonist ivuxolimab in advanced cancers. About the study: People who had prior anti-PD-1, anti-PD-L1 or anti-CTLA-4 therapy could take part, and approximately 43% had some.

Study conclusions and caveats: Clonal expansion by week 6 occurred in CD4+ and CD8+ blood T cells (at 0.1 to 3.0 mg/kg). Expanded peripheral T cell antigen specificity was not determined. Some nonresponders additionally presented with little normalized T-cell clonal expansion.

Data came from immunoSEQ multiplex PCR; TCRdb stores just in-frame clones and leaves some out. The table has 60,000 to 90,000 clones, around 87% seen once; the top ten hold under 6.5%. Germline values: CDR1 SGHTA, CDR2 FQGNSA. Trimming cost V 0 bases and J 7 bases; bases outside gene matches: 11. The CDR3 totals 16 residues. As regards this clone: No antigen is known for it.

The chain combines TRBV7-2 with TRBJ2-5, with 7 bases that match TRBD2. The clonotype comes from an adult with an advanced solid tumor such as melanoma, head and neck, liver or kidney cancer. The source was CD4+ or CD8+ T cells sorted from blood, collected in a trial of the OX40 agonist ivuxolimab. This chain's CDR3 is CASSLAGGSALTTQYF. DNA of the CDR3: TGTGCCAGCAGCTTAGCGGGCGGGAGTGCCCTAACGACCCAGTACTTC. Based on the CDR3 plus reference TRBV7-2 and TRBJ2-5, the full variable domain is GAGVSQSPSNKVTEKGKDVELRCDPISGHTALYWYRQSLGQGLEFLIYFQGNSAPDKSGLPSDRFSAERTGGSVSTLTIQRTQQEDSAVYLCASSLAGGSALTTQYFGPGTRLLVL.